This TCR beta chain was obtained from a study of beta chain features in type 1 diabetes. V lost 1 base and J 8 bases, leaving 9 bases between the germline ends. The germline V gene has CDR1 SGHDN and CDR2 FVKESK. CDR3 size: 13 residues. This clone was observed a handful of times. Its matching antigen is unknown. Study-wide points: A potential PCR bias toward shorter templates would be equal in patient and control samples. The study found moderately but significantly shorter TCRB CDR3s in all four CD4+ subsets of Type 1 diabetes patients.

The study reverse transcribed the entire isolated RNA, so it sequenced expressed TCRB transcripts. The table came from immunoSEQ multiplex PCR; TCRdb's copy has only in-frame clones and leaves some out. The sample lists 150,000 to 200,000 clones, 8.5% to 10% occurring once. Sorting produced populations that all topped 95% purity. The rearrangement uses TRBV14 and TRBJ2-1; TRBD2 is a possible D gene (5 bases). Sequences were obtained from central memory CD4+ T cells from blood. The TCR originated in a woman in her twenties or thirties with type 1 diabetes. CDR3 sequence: CASSQGTFHEQFF. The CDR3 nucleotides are TGTGCCAGCAGCCAAGGGACTTTCCATGAGCAGTTCTTC.